The 27 T cell receptor beta chains below all came from one sample that was sequenced in a study of T cells in Graves' hyperthyroidism and ophthalmopathy. Using RNA transcripts as the source, TCR beta CDR3 regions were amplified. A first-round RT-PCR of the TCR CDR3 used the HTBI primer set. TCRdb reprocessed the multiplex PCR reads with MiXCR, giving one entry per CDR3 protein. The sample has fewer than 750,000 distinct CDR3 sequences, roughly 14% seen once. The sequencing input was blood. Receptors were obtained from a woman aged 40 to 50 with Graves' ophthalmopathy.

This clonotype has at least ten counts. V and J are TRBV6-5 and TRBJ2-7; D gene uncertain. Germline V gene lookup returns CDR1 MNHEY and CDR2 SVGAGI. Between the trimmed V and J ends, which lost 2 bases and 5 bases, there was a span of 16 bases. This CDR3 has 15 amino acids. CDR3 sequence reads: CASSYSWGSSNEQYF. The CDR3 coding sequence is TGTGCCAGCAGTTACAGTTGGGGTAGCTCTAACGAGCAGTACTTC.

There are many counts of this clonotype. This chain uses TRBV20-1 with TRBJ1-2; no reliable D call. The V end lost 0 bases, the J end lost 12 bases, and 11 bases lay between the germline ends. The germline CDR1 and CDR2 sequences are DFQATT and SNEGSKA (reference sequence). This CDR3 contains 11 residues. CDR3 sequence reads: CSARDQVSNTF. The CDR3 DNA is TGCAGTGCTAGAGATCAAGTATCGAACACCTTC.

In this sample, this clonotype turned up many times. This chain links TRBV27 with TRBJ1-1; TRBD1 is a possible D gene (6 bases). CDR3 size: 13 residues. Germline V gives CDR1 MNHEY, CDR2 SMNVEV (reference sequence). Trimming cost V 5 bases and J 7 bases, with 14 bases left between them. The CDR3 region is CASSGTRGGEAFF. The DNA of the CDR3 is TGTGCCAGCAGTGGGACAAGAGGGGGTGAAGCTTTCTTT.

V and J are TRBV6-5 and TRBJ2-5; D is perhaps TRBD2 (6 bases). Germline CDR1 is MNHEY and CDR2 is SVGAGI. CDR3 size: 17 residues. The ends were cut back, 4 bases at V and 5 bases at J, with 23 bases in the middle. For the CDR3, the DNA is TGTGCCAGCAGTTCCCCCTCAACTGGGGGGATCAAGGAGACCCAGTACTTC. It codes for CASSSPSTGGIKETQYF.

V usage is TRBV15 and J usage is TRBJ2-6, with D hard to call. The V and J ends lost 3 bases and 4 bases respectively, with 10 bases between them. There are 15 residues in the CDR3. The germline gives CDR1 LNHNV, CDR2 YYDKDF (reference sequence). The CDR3 DNA reads TGTGCCACCAGCAGCGTTGGGTGGGGGGCCAACGTCCTGACTTTC. Protein product: CATSSVGWGANVLTF.

In this sample, this clonotype turned up many times. DNA for the CDR3: TGTGCCAGCAGCTCCCTGTTTGGAAGCGAGCAGTACTTC. Translating gives CASSSLFGSEQYF. The chain employs TRBV7-2 and TRBJ2-7, with unresolved D. Trimming stripped 4 bases from V and 6 bases from J, with 13 bases between. The CDR3 runs to 13 residues. CDR1 SGHTA and CDR2 FQGNSA come from the germline V gene.

Regarding this clonotype: A much bigger clone sits one base away, suggesting this may be a read error. CDR3 loop: CANSWSDEQYF. CDR3 DNA: TGTGCCAACAGTTGGTCAGACGAGCAGTACTTC. V usage is TRBV28 and J usage is TRBJ2-7; D not resolved. Per the germline V gene, CDR1 is MDHEN and CDR2 is SYDVKM. This CDR3 has 11 amino acids. Combining the CDR3 with reference TRBV28 and TRBJ2-7 gives the whole variable domain DVKVTQSSRYLVKRTGEKVFLECVQDMDHENMFWYRQDPGLGLRLIYFSYDVKMKEKGDIPEGYSVSREKKERFSLILESASTNQTSMYLCANSWSDEQYFGPGTRLTVT.

This clonotype has at least ten counts. The chain has TRBV28 and TRBJ1-5, with no clear D. The ends were cut back, 5 bases at V and 3 bases at J, with 14 bases in the middle. Germline assignment: CDR1 MDHEN and CDR2 SYDVKM. The CDR3 consists of 15 residues. The CDR3 here is CASSPGGRANQPQHF. The CDR3 DNA follows: TGTGCCAGCAGTCCAGGCGGCCGGGCCAATCAGCCCCAGCATTTT.

V is TRBV9 and J is TRBJ2-7; D could derive from TRBD1 or TRBD2 (5 bases each). CDR1 and CDR2 (germline): SGDLS, YYNGEE. The V gene lost 0 bases and the J gene lost 4 bases, with 11 bases spanning the gap. This CDR3 comprises 14 residues. The CDR3, as DNA: TGTGCCAGCAGCGTAGGGGACGAGGAGTACGAGCAGTACTTC. Its protein is CASSVGDEEYEQYF.

The chain carries TRBV4-2 and TRBJ2-3; D unresolved. Germline V gives CDR1 LGHNA, CDR2 YNFKEQ. V was clipped by 7 bases and J by 0 bases, with 8 bases between them. The CDR3 has 13 amino acids. The DNA for the CDR3 is TGTGCCAGCACCGATCCTAGCACAGATACGCAGTATTTT. Residues: CASTDPSTDTQYF.

This clonotype was picked up many times. The rearrangement uses TRBV29-1 and TRBJ2-7; D perhaps matches TRBD1 (6 bases). Trimming cost V 6 bases and J 4 bases, with 22 bases left between them. The CDR3 contains 15 residues. Germline V CDR1 and CDR2: SQVTM, ANQGSEA. The DNA for the CDR3 is TGCAGCGTCGTCAGTGACAGGTGGGGTTCGTACGAGCAGTACTTC. Translating it yields CSVVSDRWGSYEQYF.

This clonotype was counted a single time. One end of the junction fails to match germline, which may point to a read error. For the CDR3, the DNA is TGTGCCAGCAGTCTCTCCGGGACAGGGGGCATGAACACTGAAGCTCTCTTT. Residues: CASSLSGTGGMNTEALF. This sequence joins TRBV12-3 or TRBV12-4 and TRBJ1-1; 12 nucleotides match TRBD1. This CDR3 has 17 amino acids.

This clonotype was observed at least ten times. This sequence joins TRBV6-2 or TRBV6-3 and TRBJ2-7; D is perhaps TRBD1 (5 bases). The CDR3 is 11 residues long. Trimming took 6 bases from V and 6 from J, leaving 9 bases between them. Germline V lookup: CDR1 MNHEY, CDR2 SVGEGT. CDR3 coding DNA: TGTGCCAGCAGCCAAACAGGCGAGCAGTACTTC. As protein: CASSQTGEQYF.

This clonotype was seen at least ten times. The rearrangement uses TRBV4-2 and TRBJ2-3; tentatively, D is TRBD1 (5 bases). The CDR3 totals 15 residues. Germline V lookup: CDR1 LGHNA, CDR2 YNFKEQ. Trimming took 0 bases from V and 4 from J, leaving 11 bases between them. In DNA form, the CDR3 reads TGTGCCAGCAGCCAAGAAGGGGTAGAGGCAGATACGCAGTATTTT. Amino acid sequence: CASSQEGVEADTQYF.

This clonotype was picked up many times. The chain combines TRBV19 with TRBJ2-7; 9 bases line up with TRBD2. There are 14 residues in the CDR3. The junction had 4 bases not matched to a gene; V was cut back by 5 bases and J by 2 bases. The germline V gene encodes CDR1 LNHDA and CDR2 SQIVND (reference sequence). The DNA for the CDR3 is TGTGCCAGTAGTTCTAGCGGGACCACCTACGAGCAGTACTTC. Residues: CASSSSGTTYEQYF.

V and J are TRBV30 and TRBJ2-7; no reliable D call. V lost 0 bases and J 1 base, leaving 7 bases between the germline ends. CDR3 length equals 13 residues. Germline assignment: CDR1 GTSNPN and CDR2 SVGIG (reference sequence). DNA for the CDR3: TGTGCCTGGAGTGTCTCTCAGTCCTACGAGCAGTACTTC. Its protein product is CAWSVSQSYEQYF.

This chain joins TRBV6-8 and TRBJ1-6; D remains unclear. The germline CDR1 and CDR2 sequences are MNHGY and SAAAGT. Trimming took off 6 bases at V and 0 bases at J, with 15 bases between the two ends. This CDR3 is built from 17 residues. The CDR3 sequence is CASSPFFPSSYNSPLHF. CDR3 bases: TGTGCCAGCAGCCCTTTTTTCCCGAGCTCCTATAATTCACCCCTCCACTTT.

This clonotype was seen ten or more times. The rearrangement uses TRBV6-2 or TRBV6-3 and TRBJ2-7; maybe TRBD2 (5 bases). Germline CDR1 is MNHEY and CDR2 is SVGEGT. Trimming took off 6 bases at V and 3 bases at J, with 18 bases between the two ends. The CDR3 contains 15 residues. CDR3 sequence: CASRPDYGAHYEQYF. CDR3 nucleotide sequence: TGTGCCAGCAGGCCAGACTATGGTGCGCACTACGAGCAGTACTTC.

The gene calls are TRBV3-1 and TRBJ2-5; D call uncertain. There are 11 residues in the CDR3. Germline loops: CDR1 LGHDT, CDR2 YNNKEL (reference sequence). V was pared by 1 base and J by 9 bases, with 6 bases between. The CDR3 spells CASSQAEAQYF. The CDR3 nucleotides are TGTGCCAGCAGCCAAGCGGAAGCCCAGTACTTC.

The sample holds many counts of this clonotype. The rearrangement links TRBV20-1 to TRBJ2-2, with 10 bases aligning to TRBD2. Germline V CDR1 and CDR2: DFQATT, SNEGSKA (reference sequence). This CDR3 contains 13 residues. V was clipped by 5 bases and J by 9 bases; unmatched bases: 6. CDR3 residues: CSAAGTSERELFF. In nucleotides, the CDR3 is TGCAGTGCTGCCGGGACTAGCGAAAGGGAGCTGTTTTTT.

This clonotype came up many times. This chain uses TRBV6-1 with TRBJ2-2; TRBD2 matches 13 bases. This CDR3 has 16 amino acids. The germline V gene has CDR1 MNHNS and CDR2 SASEGT. J gave up 6 bases and V 6 bases, and 7 bases lay outside the gene matches. The DNA of the CDR3 is TGTGCCAGCAGAGGACTAGCGGGAGTTAGGGCCGGGGAGCTGTTTTTT. Its protein product is CASRGLAGVRAGELFF.

This clonotype has only a few counts. V and J are TRBV30 and TRBJ1-5; perhaps TRBD1 as D (6 bases). The CDR3 spans 14 residues. The ends were cut back, 0 bases at V and 8 bases at J, with 14 bases in the middle. Per germline, CDR1 GTSNPN and CDR2 SVGIG (reference sequence). This CDR3 is CAWSVGTTVEPQHF. CDR3 DNA sequence: TGTGCCTGGAGTGTGGGGACAACAGTGGAGCCCCAGCATTTT.

This clonotype has at least ten counts. The chain recombines TRBV2 with TRBJ1-3; D not resolved. The CDR3 loop spans 14 amino acids. Per germline, CDR1 SNHLY and CDR2 FYNNEI. V was cut by 6 bases and J by 7 bases, with 16 bases left in between. CDR3: CASRTQHHGNTIYF. Written as DNA, the CDR3 is TGTGCCAGCAGAACACAGCACCATGGGAACACCATATATTTT.

The sample holds a few counts of this clonotype. This CDR3 is CAWSITGTGSAEQYF. As DNA, the CDR3 is TGTGCCTGGAGTATAACCGGGACAGGGAGCGCCGAGCAGTACTTC. This chain connects TRBV30 to TRBJ2-7, with 9 bases identical to TRBD1. J lost 6 bases, V lost 2 bases, and 11 bases had no gene match. The germline V gene encodes CDR1 GTSNPN and CDR2 SVGIG (reference sequence). The CDR3 is 15 amino acids. Full variable domain (rest looked up from reference TRBV30 and TRBJ2-7): SQTIHQWPATLVQPVGSPLSLECTVEGTSNPNLYWYRQAAGRGLQLLFYSVGIGQISSEVPQNLSASRPQDRQFILSSKKLLLSDSGFYLCAWSITGTGSAEQYFGPGTRLTVT.

This clonotype was counted ten times or more. This chain connects TRBV20-1 to TRBJ1-2, with D hard to call. CDR1 is DFQATT and CDR2 is SNEGSKA in the germline V gene (reference sequence). CDR3 length: 13 residues. V was pared by 2 bases and J by 0 bases, with 7 bases between. This chain's CDR3 is CSARWTSNYGYTF. The CDR3 DNA sequence: TGCAGTGCTAGATGGACTTCTAACTATGGCTACACCTTC.

This clonotype was seen ten or more times. V usage is TRBV30 and J usage is TRBJ1-6; no definite D call. Germline V lookup: CDR1 GTSNPN, CDR2 SVGIG (reference sequence). V lost 2 bases, J lost 6 bases, and 8 bases lay in between. The CDR3 is 13 amino acids. CDR3 amino acids: CAWSRQFNSPLHF. CDR3 in DNA: TGTGCCTGGAGTCGGCAGTTTAATTCACCCCTCCACTTT.

The chain uses TRBV6-1 and TRBJ2-7; D ambiguous. Deletions cut 1 base from V and 0 bases from J, with 7 bases between. Germline V gene data show CDR1 as MNHNS and CDR2 as SASEGT. The CDR3 spans 14 residues. CDR3 in amino acids: CASSEGQISYEQYF. In DNA, the CDR3 is TGTGCCAGCAGTGAAGGACAAATCTCCTACGAGCAGTACTTC.